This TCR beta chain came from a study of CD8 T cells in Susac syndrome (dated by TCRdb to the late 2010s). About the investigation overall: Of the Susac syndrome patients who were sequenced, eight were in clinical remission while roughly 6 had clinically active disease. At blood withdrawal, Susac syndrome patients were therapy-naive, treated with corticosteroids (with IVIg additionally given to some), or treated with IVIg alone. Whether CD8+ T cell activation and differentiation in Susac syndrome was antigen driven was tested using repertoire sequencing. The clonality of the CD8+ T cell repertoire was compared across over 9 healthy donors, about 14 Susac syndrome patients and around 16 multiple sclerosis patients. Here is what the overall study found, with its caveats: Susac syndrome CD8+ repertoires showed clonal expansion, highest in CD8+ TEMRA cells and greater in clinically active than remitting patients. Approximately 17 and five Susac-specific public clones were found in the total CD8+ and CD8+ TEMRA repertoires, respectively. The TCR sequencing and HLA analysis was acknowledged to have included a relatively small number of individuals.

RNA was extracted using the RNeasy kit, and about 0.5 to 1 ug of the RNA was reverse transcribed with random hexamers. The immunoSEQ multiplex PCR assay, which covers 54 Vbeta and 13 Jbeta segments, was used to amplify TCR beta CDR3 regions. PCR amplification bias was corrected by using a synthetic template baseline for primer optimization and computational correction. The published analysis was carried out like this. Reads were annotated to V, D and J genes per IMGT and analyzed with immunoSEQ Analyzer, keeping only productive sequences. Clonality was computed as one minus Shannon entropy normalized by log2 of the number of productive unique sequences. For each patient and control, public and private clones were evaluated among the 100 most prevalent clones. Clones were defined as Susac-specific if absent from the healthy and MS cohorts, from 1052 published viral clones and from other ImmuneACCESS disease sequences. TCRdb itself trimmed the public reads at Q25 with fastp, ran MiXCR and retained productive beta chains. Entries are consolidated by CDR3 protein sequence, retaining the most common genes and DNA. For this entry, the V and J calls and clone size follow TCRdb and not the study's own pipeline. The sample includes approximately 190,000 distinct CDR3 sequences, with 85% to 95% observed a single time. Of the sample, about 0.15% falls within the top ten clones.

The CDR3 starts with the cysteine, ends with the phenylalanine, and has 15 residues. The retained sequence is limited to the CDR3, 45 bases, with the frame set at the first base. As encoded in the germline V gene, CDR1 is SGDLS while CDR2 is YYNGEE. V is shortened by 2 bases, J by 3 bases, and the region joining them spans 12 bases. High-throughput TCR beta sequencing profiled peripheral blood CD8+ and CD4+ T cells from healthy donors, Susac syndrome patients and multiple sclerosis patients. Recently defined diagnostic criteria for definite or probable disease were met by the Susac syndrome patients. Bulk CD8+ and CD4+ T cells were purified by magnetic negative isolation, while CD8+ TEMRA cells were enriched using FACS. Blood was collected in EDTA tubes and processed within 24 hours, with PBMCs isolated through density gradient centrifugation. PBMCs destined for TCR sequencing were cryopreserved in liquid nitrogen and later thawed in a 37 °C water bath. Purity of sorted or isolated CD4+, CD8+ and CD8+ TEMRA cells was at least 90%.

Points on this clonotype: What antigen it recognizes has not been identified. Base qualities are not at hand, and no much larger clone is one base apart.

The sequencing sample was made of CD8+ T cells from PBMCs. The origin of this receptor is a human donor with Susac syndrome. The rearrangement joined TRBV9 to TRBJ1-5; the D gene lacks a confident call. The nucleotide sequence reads TGTGCCAGCAGCGTGGACCACACTGACAATCAGCCCCAGCATTTT. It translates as CASSVDHTDNQPQHF.